The T cell receptor beta chain under discussion was sequenced for a study of cytomegalovirus exposure and HLA in healthy donors. Findings and limits, study-wide: Within a later analysis, the majority of CMV-associated TCR beta chains appeared HLA-restricted.

CDR1 is SEHNR and CDR2 is FQNEAQ in the germline V gene (reference sequence). V was cut by 1 base and J by 0 bases, with 12 bases left in between. This CDR3 is built from 16 residues. Regarding this clone: Its antigen is undetermined.

This PCR relied on a set of 60 Vbeta primers and 13 Jbeta primers. Some clones are missing from TCRdb's copy, which holds only in-frame ones; the method was immunoSEQ multiplex PCR. The data contain about 190,000 clones, 75% to 90% of them singletons. The receptor's source is a middle-aged man in good health and CMV-seropositive. The specimen sequenced was PBMCs. The chain is built from TRBV7-9 and TRBJ1-1; D is perhaps TRBD1 (5 bases). This CDR3 reads CASSLVGGNMNTEAFF. CDR3 DNA: TGTGCCAGCAGCTTAGTGGGGGGAAACATGAACACTGAAGCTTTCTTT.